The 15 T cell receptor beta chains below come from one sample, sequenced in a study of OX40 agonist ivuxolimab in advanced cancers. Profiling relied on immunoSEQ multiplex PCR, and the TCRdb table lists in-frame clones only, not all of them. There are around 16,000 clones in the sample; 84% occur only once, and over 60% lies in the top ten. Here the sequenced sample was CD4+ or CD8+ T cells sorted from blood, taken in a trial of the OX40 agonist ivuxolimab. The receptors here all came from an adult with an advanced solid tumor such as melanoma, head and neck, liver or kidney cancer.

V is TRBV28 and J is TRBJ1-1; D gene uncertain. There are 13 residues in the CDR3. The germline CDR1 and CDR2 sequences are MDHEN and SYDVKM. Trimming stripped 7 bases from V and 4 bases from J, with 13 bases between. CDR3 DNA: TGTGCCAGCAAGGACCCGGGAGTCACTGAAGCTTTCTTT. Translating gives CASKDPGVTEAFF.

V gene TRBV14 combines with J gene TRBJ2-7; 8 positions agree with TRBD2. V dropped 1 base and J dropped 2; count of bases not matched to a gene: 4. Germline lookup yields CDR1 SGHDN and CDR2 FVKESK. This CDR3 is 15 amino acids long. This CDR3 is CASSQGAGGTYEQYF. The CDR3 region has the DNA TGTGCCAGCAGCCAAGGGGCGGGGGGCACCTACGAGCAGTACTTC.

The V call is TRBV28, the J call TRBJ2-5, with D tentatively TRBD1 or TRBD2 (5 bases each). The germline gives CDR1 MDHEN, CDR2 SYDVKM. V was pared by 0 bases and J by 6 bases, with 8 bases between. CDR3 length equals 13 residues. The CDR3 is CASSLWGEKTQYF. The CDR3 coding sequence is TGTGCCAGCAGTTTATGGGGGGAGAAGACCCAGTACTTC.

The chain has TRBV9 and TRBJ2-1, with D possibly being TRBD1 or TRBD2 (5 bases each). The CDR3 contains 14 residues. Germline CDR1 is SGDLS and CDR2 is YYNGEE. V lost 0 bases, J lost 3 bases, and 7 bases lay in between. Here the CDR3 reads CASSVDGGYNEQFF. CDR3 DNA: TGTGCCAGCAGCGTAGATGGGGGCTACAATGAGCAGTTCTTC.

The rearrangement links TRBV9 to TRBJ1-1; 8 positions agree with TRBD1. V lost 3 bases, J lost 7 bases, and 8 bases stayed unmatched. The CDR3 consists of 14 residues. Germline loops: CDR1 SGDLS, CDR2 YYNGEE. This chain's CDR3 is CASSAFTGGSEAFF. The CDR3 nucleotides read TGTGCCAGCAGCGCGTTTACAGGGGGGAGTGAAGCTTTCTTT.

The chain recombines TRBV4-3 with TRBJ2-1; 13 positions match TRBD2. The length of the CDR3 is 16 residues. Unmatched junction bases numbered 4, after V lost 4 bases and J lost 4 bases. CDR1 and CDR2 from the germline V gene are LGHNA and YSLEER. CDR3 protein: CASSPGTSGVYNEQFF. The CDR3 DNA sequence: TGCGCCAGCAGCCCAGGGACTAGCGGGGTATACAATGAGCAGTTCTTC.

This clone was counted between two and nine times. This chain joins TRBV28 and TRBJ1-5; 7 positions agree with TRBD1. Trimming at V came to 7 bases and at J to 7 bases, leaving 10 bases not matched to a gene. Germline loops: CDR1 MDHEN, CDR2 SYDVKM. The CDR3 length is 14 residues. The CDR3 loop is CASTQEGARQPQHF. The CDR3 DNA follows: TGTGCCAGCACCCAGGAGGGGGCACGGCAGCCCCAGCATTTT. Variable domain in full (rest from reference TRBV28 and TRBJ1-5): DVKVTQSSRYLVKRTGEKVFLECVQDMDHENMFWYRQDPGLGLRLIYFSYDVKMKEKGDIPEGYSVSREKKERFSLILESASTNQTSMYLCASTQEGARQPQHFGDGTRLSIL.

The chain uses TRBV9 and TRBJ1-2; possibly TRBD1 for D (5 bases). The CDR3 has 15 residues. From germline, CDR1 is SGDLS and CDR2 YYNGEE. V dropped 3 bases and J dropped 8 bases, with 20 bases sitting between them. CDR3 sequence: CASSDTRGRAGGYTF. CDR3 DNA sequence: TGTGCCAGCAGCGACACAAGGGGCAGGGCGGGCGGCTACACCTTC. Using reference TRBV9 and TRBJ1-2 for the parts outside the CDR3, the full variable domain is DSGVTQTPKHLITATGQRVTLRCSPRSGDLSVYWYQQSLDQGLQFLIQYYNGEERAKGNILERFSAQQFPDLHSELNLSSLELGDSALYFCASSDTRGRAGGYTFGSGTRLTVV.

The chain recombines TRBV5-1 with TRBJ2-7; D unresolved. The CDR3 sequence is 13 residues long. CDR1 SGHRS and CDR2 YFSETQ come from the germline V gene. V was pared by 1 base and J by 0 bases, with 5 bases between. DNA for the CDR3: TGCGCCAGCAGCTTGACCTCCTCCTACGAGCAGTACTTC. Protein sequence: CASSLTSSYEQYF. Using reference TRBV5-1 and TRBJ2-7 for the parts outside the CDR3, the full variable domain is KAGVTQTPRYLIKTRGQQVTLSCSPISGHRSVSWYQQTPGQGLQFLFEYFSETQRNKGNFPGRFSGRQFSNSRSEMNVSTLELGDSALYLCASSLTSSYEQYFGPGTRLTVT.

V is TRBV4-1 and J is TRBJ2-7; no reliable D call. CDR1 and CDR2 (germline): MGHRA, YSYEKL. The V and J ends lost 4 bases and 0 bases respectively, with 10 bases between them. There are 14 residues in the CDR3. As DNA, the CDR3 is TGCGCCAGCAGCCCCGCAGCGAGCTCCTACGAGCAGTACTTC. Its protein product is CASSPAASSYEQYF.

CDR3 sequence: CASRRVGDRGGEKLFF. The CDR3 nucleotides read TGTGCCAGCAGGCGAGTGGGGGATCGCGGAGGTGAAAAACTGTTTTTT. This chain uses TRBV7-9 with TRBJ1-4, with D tentatively TRBD1 (5 bases). V was cut by 6 bases and J by 7 bases, with 21 bases left in between. This CDR3 spans 16 amino acids. CDR1 is SEHNR and CDR2 is FQNEAQ in the germline V gene (reference sequence).

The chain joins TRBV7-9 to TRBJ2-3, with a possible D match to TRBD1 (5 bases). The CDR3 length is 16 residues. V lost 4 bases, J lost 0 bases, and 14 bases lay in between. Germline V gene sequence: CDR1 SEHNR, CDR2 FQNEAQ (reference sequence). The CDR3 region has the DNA TGTGCCAGCAGCTCCACGACAGTCTTAAGCACAGATACGCAGTATTTT. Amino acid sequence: CASSSTTVLSTDTQYF.

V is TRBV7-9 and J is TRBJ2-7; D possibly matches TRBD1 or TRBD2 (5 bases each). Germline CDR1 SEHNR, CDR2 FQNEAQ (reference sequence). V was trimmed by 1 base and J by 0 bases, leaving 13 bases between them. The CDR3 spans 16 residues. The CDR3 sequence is CASSLVMGVSSYEQYF. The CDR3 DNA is TGTGCCAGCAGCTTAGTGATGGGGGTCAGCTCCTACGAGCAGTACTTC. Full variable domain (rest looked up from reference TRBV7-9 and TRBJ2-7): DTGVSQNPRHKITKRGQNVTFRCDPISEHNRLYWYRQTLGQGPEFLTYFQNEAQLEKSRLLSDRFSAERPKGSFSTLEIQRTEQGDSAMYLCASSLVMGVSSYEQYFGPGTRLTVT.

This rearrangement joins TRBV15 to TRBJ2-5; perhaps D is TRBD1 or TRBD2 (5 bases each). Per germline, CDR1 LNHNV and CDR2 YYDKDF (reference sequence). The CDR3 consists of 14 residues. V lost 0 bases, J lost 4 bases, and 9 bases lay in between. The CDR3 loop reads CATSRDAGTETQYF. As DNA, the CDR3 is TGTGCCACCAGCAGAGATGCCGGGACAGAGACCCAGTACTTC.

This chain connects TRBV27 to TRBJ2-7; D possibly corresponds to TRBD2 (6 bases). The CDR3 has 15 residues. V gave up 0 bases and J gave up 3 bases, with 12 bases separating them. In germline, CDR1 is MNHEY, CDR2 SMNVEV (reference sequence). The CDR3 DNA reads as TGTGCCAGCAGTTTATCCGGTAGCGGAGGCTACGAGCAGTACTTC. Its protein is CASSLSGSGGYEQYF.